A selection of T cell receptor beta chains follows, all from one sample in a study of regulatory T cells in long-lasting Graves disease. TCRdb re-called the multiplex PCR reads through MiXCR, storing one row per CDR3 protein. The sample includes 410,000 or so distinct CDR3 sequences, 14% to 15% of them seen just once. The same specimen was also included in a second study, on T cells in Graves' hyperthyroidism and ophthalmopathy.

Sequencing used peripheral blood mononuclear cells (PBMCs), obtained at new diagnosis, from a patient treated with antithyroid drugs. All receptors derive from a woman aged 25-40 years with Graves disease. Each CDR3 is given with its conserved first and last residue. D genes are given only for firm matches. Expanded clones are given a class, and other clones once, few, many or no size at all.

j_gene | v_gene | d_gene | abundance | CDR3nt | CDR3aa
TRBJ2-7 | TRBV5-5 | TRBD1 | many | TGTGCCAGCAGCCGTAGACAGGGAGCCTACGAGCAGTACTTC | CASSRRQGAYEQYF
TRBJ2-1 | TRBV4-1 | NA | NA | TGCGCCAGCAGCCAAAAAGCCACACTAGCAGGCAATGAGCAGTTCTTC | CASSQKATLAGNEQFF
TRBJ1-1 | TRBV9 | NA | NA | TGTGCCAGCAGCGGGGGAGTGGGGGGCAGGAACACTGAAGCTTTCTTT | CASSGGVGGRNTEAFF
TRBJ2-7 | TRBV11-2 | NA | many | TGTGCCAGCAGCTTAGTGAGAAGGGCGGGGGAGCAGTACTTC | CASSLVRRAGEQYF
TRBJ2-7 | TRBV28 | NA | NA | TGTGCCAGCAGTTTAACCGGGCCCGTCGTGGAGCAGTACTTC | CASSLTGPVVEQYF
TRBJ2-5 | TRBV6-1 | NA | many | TGTGCCAGCAGTGGAGGATCCCAAGAGACCCAGTACTTC | CASSGGSQETQYF
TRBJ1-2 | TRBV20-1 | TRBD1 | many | TGCAGTGCTAGATATCGGGACAGCTATGGCTACACCTTC | CSARYRDSYGYTF
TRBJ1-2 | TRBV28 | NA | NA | TGTGCCAGCACCCCGGGCGGGTATGGCTACACCTTC | CASTPGGYGYTF
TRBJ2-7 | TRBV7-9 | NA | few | TGTGCCAGCAGCATCGGGGGATCAACCTACGAGCAGTACTTC | CASSIGGSTYEQYF
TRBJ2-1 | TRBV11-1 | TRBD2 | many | TGTGCCAGCAGCTTAACTAGCGGGAGTCTTGAGCAGTTCTTC | CASSLTSGSLEQFF
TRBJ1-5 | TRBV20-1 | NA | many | TGCAGTGCTAGTACTAGACAGAAGATTAATCAGCCCCAGCATTTT | CSASTRQKINQPQHF